What follows are 15 T cell receptor beta chains derived from one specimen sequenced in a study of cytomegalovirus exposure and HLA in healthy donors. The PCR contained 60 Vbeta and 13 Jbeta primers. Assay used: immunoSEQ multiplex PCR; TCRdb lists only in-frame clones, some missing. The table lists over 150,000 clones, 68% of them singletons. Sample: PBMCs. The receptors were sampled from a man aged 45-60 years in good health and CMV-seronegative.

This clone showed up just a few times. This chain links TRBV28 with TRBJ1-4; 8 nucleotides line up with TRBD1. Germline values: CDR1 MDHEN, CDR2 SYDVKM. V dropped 5 bases and J dropped 6; count of bases not matched to a gene: 5. The CDR3 extends over 14 amino acids. CDR3 coding DNA: TGTGCCAGCAGTCCCGGGACAGGCTATGAAAAACTGTTTTTT. This sequence encodes CASSPGTGYEKLFF. The full variable domain, rest sourced from reference TRBV28 and TRBJ1-4, is DVKVTQSSRYLVKRTGEKVFLECVQDMDHENMFWYRQDPGLGLRLIYFSYDVKMKEKGDIPEGYSVSREKKERFSLILESASTNQTSMYLCASSPGTGYEKLFFGSGTQLSVL.

The chain is built from TRBV18 and TRBJ2-2; 12 nucleotides agree with TRBD1. Germline values: CDR1 KGHSH, CDR2 LQKENI. V shed 5 bases and J 5 bases; nucleotides not matched to a gene: 6. CDR3 size: 16 residues. CDR3 bases: TGTGCCAGCTCATCGGGACAGGGGGCGCCAACCGGGGAGCTGTTTTTT. Translation: CASSSGQGAPTGELFF.

V usage is TRBV27 and J usage is TRBJ1-4; the D gene is possibly TRBD1 (6 bases). The CDR3 loop spans 13 amino acids. Trimming removed 6 bases from V and 8 bases from J, with 13 bases in between. The germline CDR1 and CDR2 sequences are MNHEY and SMNVEV (reference sequence). The CDR3, as DNA: TGTGCCAGCAGGTGGGGAGGGGGGGAAAAACTGTTTTTT. Translation: CASRWGGGEKLFF.

This clone was seen a handful of times. The J gene is TRBJ2-2, the V gene TRBV7-3, with TRBD2 as a possible D gene (6 bases). V was shortened by 3 bases and J by 4 bases, with 9 bases between the two germline ends. The CDR3 spans 14 residues. CDR1 is SGHTA and CDR2 is FQGTGA in the germline V gene. The CDR3 is CASSFFGGTGELFF. The DNA for the CDR3 is TGTGCCAGCAGCTTTTTCGGGGGCACCGGGGAGCTGTTTTTT.

The chain combines TRBV5-1 with TRBJ2-3, with D possibly being TRBD2 (6 bases). CDR1 and CDR2 (germline): SGHRS, YFSETQ. V was pared by 3 bases and J by 2 bases, with 10 bases between. CDR3 length: 14 amino acids. Here the CDR3 reads CASSSGTVTDTQYF. CDR3 coding DNA: TGCGCCAGCAGCTCCGGGACTGTCACAGATACGCAGTATTTT. The variable domain in full, completed from reference TRBV5-1 and TRBJ2-3, reads KAGVTQTPRYLIKTRGQQVTLSCSPISGHRSVSWYQQTPGQGLQFLFEYFSETQRNKGNFPGRFSGRQFSNSRSEMNVSTLELGDSALYLCASSSGTVTDTQYFGPGTRLTVL.

The rearrangement links TRBV4-1 to TRBJ2-2, with 7 positions matching TRBD1. Germline CDR1 and CDR2: MGHRA and YSYEKL. With V trimmed by 0 bases and J by 0 bases, 13 bases remained unmatched. This CDR3 contains 20 residues. The CDR3: CASSQDWKRGTVSNTGELFF. In DNA, the CDR3 is TGCGCCAGCAGCCAAGATTGGAAGAGGGGGACAGTATCGAACACCGGGGAGCTGTTTTTT.

The genes are TRBV7-3 and TRBJ1-2, with D tentatively TRBD1 (6 bases). The CDR3 is 17 amino acids. The V gene lost 2 bases and the J gene lost 4 bases, with 20 bases spanning the gap. The V gene's germline CDR1 is SGHTA and CDR2 FQGTGA. CDR3 in DNA: TGTGCCAGCAGCTTAGGGGGGGCTCAACGGGGTGGCTATGGCTACACCTTC. This gives the protein CASSLGGAQRGGYGYTF.

This chain joins TRBV19 and TRBJ2-1, with TRBD2 matching over 14 bases. V trimming: 5 bases; J trimming: 8 bases; junction bases outside the gene matches: 14. This CDR3 has 18 residues. Germline CDR1 reads LNHDA; CDR2 reads SQIVND (reference sequence). The CDR3 is CASSPPGLAGAARDEQFF. For the CDR3, the DNA is TGTGCCAGTAGTCCGCCGGGACTAGCGGGGGCCGCTCGGGATGAGCAGTTCTTC.

V is TRBV4-1 and J is TRBJ2-1; 8 nucleotides align to TRBD1. The CDR3 loop spans 16 amino acids. Germline V gene data show CDR1 as MGHRA and CDR2 as YSYEKL. With 2 bases clipped from V and 0 bases from J, the junction kept 3 bases outside the gene matches. DNA for the CDR3: TGCGCCAGCAGCCAAATTCAGGGGGCCTCCTACAATGAGCAGTTCTTC. Protein: CASSQIQGASYNEQFF.

The chain recombines TRBV7-8 with TRBJ1-1, with D tentatively TRBD1 (5 bases). The CDR3 extends over 15 amino acids. CDR1 and CDR2 (germline): SGHVS, FQNEAQ. With 5 bases removed from V and 3 bases from J, the gap between germline ends came to 16 bases. CDR3 bases: TGTGCCAGCAGCCCGTGGGGGGTAAGGGACACTGAAGCTTTCTTT. It is translated as CASSPWGVRDTEAFF.

In DNA form, the CDR3 reads TGTGCCAGTAGAGTCGGGGACAGGAACACTGAAGCTTTCTTT. Its protein is CASRVGDRNTEAFF. The rearrangement links TRBV19 to TRBJ1-1; 7 bases match TRBD1. V trimming: 6 bases; J trimming: 1 base; junction bases outside the gene matches: 5. The germline CDR1 and CDR2 sequences are LNHDA and SQIVND (reference sequence). The CDR3 is 14 amino acids.

The chain is built from TRBV4-1 and TRBJ2-7, with TRBD2 matching 7 bases. In germline, CDR1 is MGHRA, CDR2 YSYEKL. V lost 4 bases to trimming and J lost 4 bases; unmatched junction nucleotides: 7. The CDR3 consists of 14 residues. CDR3 amino acids: CASSRQSGEYEQYF. CDR3 nucleotides: TGCGCCAGCAGCCGACAGAGCGGGGAGTACGAGCAGTACTTC.

V usage is TRBV7-9 and J usage is TRBJ2-7; no clear D. V was shortened by 3 bases and J by 4 bases, with 10 bases between the two germline ends. In germline, CDR1 is SEHNR, CDR2 FQNEAQ (reference sequence). This CDR3 contains 13 residues. CDR3 protein: CASSFGEVYEQYF. The CDR3 DNA follows: TGTGCCAGCAGCTTTGGTGAGGTTTACGAGCAGTACTTC.

The chain uses TRBV29-1 and TRBJ2-1; TRBD1 aligns across 7 bases. Per the germline V gene, CDR1 is SQVTM and CDR2 is ANQGSEA. The J segment lost 7 bases and the V segment lost 8 bases, leaving 8 bases of the junction unmatched. This CDR3 spans 12 amino acids. The CDR3 sequence is CSISHRGNEQFF. Written as DNA, the CDR3 is TGCAGCATCTCCCACAGGGGAAATGAGCAGTTCTTC.

The CDR3 DNA is TGTGCCAGCAGCTTGTGGAGAGACTCCTACAATGAGCAGTTCTTC. Protein sequence: CASSLWRDSYNEQFF. This rearrangement joins TRBV11-1 to TRBJ2-1; D call uncertain. Germline CDR1 reads SGHAT; CDR2 reads FQDESV (reference sequence). The CDR3 runs 15 residues. V dropped 3 bases and J dropped 0 bases, with 9 bases sitting between them. Drawing the rest from reference TRBV11-1 and TRBJ2-1, the complete variable domain is EAEVAQSPRYKITEKSQAVAFWCDPISGHATLYWYRQILGQGPELLVQFQDESVVDDSQLPKDRFSAERLKGVDSTLKIQPAELGDSAMYLCASSLWRDSYNEQFFGPGTRLTVL.